This T cell receptor beta chain appears in the sequencing data of a study of blood T cell repertoires in COVID-19. Study information: Acute and convalescent COVID-19 specimens originated in the United States, Italy and Spain. Sources were T cells, B-cell-depleted T cells, or PBMCs; the material itself was cDNA or gDNA.

Under the authors' procedure: From reference gene primer amplification, estimates of nucleated cell counts were derived. The assay was immunoSEQ multiplex PCR, and TCRdb's table has in-frame clones only and misses some. V, J and clone size are taken as reported in that table, and D and trimming were inferred from the DNA itself. The table has roughly 69,000 clones, roughly 80% seen once. This clone was recorded once. Clinical history reported by participants formed the basis on which cohorts were assigned. Germline loops: CDR1 LNHNV, CDR2 YYDKDF (reference sequence). This CDR3 has 15 amino acids. Germline trimming cut 0 bases from V and 4 bases from J; bases unmatched to any gene: 3.

The sample comprised PBMCs or T cells enriched from blood (not recorded which). V gene TRBV15 combines with J gene TRBJ1-2; 9 bases are shared with TRBD1. This sequence was found in a woman in her thirties or forties with acute COVID-19. The CDR3 coding sequence is TGTGCCACCAGCAGAGAACAGGGGGCGACCTATGGCTACACCTTC. Protein sequence: CATSREQGATYGYTF. Using reference TRBV15 and TRBJ1-2 for the parts outside the CDR3, the full variable domain is DAMVIQNPRYQVTQFGKPVTLSCSQTLNHNVMYWYQQKSSQAPKLLFHYYDKDFNNEADTPDNFQSRRPNTSFCFLDIRSPGLGDTAMYLCATSREQGATYGYTFGSGTRLTVV.